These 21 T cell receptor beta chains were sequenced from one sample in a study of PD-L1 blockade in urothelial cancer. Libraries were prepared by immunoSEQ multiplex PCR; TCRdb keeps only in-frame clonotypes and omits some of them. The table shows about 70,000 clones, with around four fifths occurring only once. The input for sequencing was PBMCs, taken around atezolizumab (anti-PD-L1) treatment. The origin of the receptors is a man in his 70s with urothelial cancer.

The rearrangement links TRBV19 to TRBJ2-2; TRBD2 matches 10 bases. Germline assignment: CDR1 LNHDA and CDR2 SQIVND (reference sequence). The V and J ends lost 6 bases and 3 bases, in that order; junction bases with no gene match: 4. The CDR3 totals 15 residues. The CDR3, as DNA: TGTGCCAGTAGGCTAGCGGGAGTGGACACCGGGGAGCTGTTTTTT. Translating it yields CASRLAGVDTGELFF.

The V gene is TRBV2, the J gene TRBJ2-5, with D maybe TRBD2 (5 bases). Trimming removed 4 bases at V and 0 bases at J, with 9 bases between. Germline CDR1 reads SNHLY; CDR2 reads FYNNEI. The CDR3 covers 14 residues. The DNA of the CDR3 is TGTGCCAGCAGTGCTTCGGGGTACCAAGAGACCCAGTACTTC. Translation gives CASSASGYQETQYF.

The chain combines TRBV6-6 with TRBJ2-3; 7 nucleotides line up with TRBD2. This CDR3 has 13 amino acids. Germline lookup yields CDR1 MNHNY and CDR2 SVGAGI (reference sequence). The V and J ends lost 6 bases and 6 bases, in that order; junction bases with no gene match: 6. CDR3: CASRTSNTDTQYF. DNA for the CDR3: TGTGCCAGCAGGACTAGCAATACGGATACGCAGTATTTT.

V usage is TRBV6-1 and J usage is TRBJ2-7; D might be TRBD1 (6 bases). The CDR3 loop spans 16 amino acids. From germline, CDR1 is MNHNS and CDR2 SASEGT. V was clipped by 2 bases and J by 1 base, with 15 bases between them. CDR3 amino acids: CASSERGWERSYEQYF. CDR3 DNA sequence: TGTGCCAGCAGTGAAAGGGGGTGGGAGCGATCCTACGAGCAGTACTTC.

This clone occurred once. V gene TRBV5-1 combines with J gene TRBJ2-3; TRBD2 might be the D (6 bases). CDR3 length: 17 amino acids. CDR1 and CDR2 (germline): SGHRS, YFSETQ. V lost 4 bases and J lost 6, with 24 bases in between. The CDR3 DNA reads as TGCGCCAGCAGCAGATCTACTAGCAGGGTCGCATCGGATACGCAGTATTTT. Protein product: CASSRSTSRVASDTQYF.

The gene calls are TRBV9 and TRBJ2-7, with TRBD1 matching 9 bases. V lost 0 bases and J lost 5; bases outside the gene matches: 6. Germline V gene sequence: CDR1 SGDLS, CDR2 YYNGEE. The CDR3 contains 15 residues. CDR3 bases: TGTGCCAGCAGCGTAGGTGGGACAGGGATGCACGAGCAGTACTTC. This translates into CASSVGGTGMHEQYF.

CDR3 protein: CASSFGTSGFGEQFF. The CDR3 DNA follows: TGTGCCAGCAGCTTTGGGACTAGCGGCTTTGGGGAGCAGTTCTTC. J is TRBJ2-1 and V is TRBV7-6, with 11 bases aligning to TRBD2. Germline V lookup: CDR1 SGHVS, CDR2 FNYEAQ. This CDR3 has 15 amino acids. The junction had 8 bases not matched to a gene; V was cut back by 3 bases and J by 10 bases.

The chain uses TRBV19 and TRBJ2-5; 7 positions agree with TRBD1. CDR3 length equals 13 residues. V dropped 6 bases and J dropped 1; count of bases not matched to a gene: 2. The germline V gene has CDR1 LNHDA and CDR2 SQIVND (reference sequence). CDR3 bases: TGTGCCAGTAGCCAGGGGGTCCAAGAGACCCAGTACTTC. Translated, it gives CASSQGVQETQYF.

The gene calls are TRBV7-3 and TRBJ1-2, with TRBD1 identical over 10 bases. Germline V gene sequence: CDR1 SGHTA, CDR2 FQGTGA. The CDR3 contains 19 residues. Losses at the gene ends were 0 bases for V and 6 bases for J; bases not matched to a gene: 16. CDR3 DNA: TGTGCCAGCAGCTTAACCGGATATAGGATAGGGACAGGGGATCATGGCTACACCTTC. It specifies CASSLTGYRIGTGDHGYTF.

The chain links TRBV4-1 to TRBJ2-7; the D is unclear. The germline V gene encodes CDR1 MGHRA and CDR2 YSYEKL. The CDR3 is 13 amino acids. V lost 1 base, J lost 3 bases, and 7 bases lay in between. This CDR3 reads CASSQALYYEQYF. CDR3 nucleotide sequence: TGCGCCAGCAGCCAAGCCCTTTACTACGAGCAGTACTTC.

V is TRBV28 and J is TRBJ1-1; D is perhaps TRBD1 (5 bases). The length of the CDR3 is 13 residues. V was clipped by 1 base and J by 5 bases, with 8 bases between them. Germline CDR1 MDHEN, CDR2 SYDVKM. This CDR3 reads CASSLSRGTEAFF. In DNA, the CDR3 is TGTGCCAGCAGTTTATCCCGGGGGACTGAAGCTTTCTTT.

The CDR3 reads CASRTGENTEAFF. CDR3 coding DNA: TGTGCCAGCAGGACAGGGGAGAACACTGAAGCTTTCTTT. V is TRBV5-5 and J is TRBJ1-1; 8 nucleotides align to TRBD1. With V trimmed by 5 bases and J by 1 base, 1 base remained unmatched. CDR3 size: 13 residues. Germline CDR1 is SGHKS and CDR2 is YYEKEE (reference sequence).

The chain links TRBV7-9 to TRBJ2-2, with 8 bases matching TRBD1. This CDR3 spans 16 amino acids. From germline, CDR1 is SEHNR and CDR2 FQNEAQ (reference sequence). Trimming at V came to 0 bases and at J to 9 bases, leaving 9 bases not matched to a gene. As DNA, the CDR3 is TGTGCCAGCAGCTTAGCGACCGGGACAGGAATCCGGGAGCTGTTTTTT. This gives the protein CASSLATGTGIRELFF.

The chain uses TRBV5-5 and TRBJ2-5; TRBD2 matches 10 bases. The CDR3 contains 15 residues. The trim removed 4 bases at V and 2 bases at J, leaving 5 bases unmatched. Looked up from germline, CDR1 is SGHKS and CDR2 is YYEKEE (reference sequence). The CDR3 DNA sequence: TGTGCCAGCAGCATGGAGGGACTAGCGCAAGAGACCCAGTACTTC. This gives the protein CASSMEGLAQETQYF.

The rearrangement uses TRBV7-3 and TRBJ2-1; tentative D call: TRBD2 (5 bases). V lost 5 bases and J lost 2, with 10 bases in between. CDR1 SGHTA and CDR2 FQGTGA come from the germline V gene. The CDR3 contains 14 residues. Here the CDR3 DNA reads TGTGCCAGCAGCGCCAGCGGCACCTACAATGAGCAGTTCTTC. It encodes CASSASGTYNEQFF.

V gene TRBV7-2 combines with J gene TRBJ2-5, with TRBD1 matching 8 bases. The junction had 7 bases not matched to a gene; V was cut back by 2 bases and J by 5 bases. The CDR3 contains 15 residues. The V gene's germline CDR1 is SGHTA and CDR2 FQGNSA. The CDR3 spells CASSLIQGAQETQYF. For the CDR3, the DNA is TGTGCCAGCAGCTTAATTCAGGGGGCGCAGGAGACCCAGTACTTC. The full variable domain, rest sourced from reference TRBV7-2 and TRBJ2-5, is GAGVSQSPSNKVTEKGKDVELRCDPISGHTALYWYRQSLGQGLEFLIYFQGNSAPDKSGLPSDRFSAERTGGSVSTLTIQRTQQEDSAVYLCASSLIQGAQETQYFGPGTRLLVL.

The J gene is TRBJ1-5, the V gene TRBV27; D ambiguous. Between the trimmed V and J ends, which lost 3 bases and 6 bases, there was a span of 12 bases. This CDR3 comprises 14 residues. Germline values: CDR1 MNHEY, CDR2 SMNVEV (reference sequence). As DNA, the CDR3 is TGTGCCAGCAGTTTGAACAAAGGCGGTCAGCCCCAGCATTTT. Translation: CASSLNKGGQPQHF.

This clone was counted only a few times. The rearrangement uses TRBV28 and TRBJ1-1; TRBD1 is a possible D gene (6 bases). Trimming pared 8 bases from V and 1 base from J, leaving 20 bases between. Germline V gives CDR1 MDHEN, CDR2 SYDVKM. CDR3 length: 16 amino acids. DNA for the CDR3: TGTGCCAGCTACTACGATCCGGGACACCGGAACACTGAAGCTTTCTTT. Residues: CASYYDPGHRNTEAFF.

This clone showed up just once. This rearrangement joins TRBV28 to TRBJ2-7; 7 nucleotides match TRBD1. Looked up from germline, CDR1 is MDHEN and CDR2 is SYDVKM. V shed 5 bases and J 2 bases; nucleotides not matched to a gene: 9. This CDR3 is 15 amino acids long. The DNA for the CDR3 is TGTGCCAGCAGTAGACCGGGACAGAGGGCCTACGAGCAGTACTTC. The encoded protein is CASSRPGQRAYEQYF.

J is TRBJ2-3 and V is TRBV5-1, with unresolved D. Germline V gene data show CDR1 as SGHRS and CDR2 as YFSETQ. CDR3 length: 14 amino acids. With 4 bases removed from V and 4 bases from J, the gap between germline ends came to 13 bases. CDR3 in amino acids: CASSQSHEADTQYF. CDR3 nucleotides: TGCGCCAGCAGCCAATCGCACGAGGCAGATACGCAGTATTTT.

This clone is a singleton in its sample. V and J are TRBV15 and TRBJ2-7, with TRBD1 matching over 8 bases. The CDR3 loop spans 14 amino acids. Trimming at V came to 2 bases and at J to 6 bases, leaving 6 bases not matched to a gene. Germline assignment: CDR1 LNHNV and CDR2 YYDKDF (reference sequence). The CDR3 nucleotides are TGTGCCACCAGCAGAAGGGACAGGAACGGCGAGCAGTACTTC. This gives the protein CATSRRDRNGEQYF.